This TCR beta chain comes out of a study of response to subunit inactivated influenza vaccine. Study results and caveats: There was a suggestion from the authors that each seasonal influenza vaccination recruits few new T cells.

TCRdb reprocessed the RT-PCR reads with MiXCR, giving one entry per CDR3 protein. Of 650,000 to 800,000 distinct CDR3 sequences in the sample, about 15% were seen once. The J segment lost 7 bases and the V segment lost 5 bases, leaving 5 bases of the junction unmatched. The length of the CDR3 is 12 residues. Germline V CDR1 and CDR2: DFQATT, SNEGSKA (reference sequence). This clonotype was seen ten or more times. Its antigen remains unknown. The receptor's source is a man aged 45 to 65 who received an inactivated influenza vaccine. This chain uses TRBV20-1 with TRBJ1-5; 7 bases fit TRBD1. The sample consisted of PBMCs from blood, taken less than 15 days before vaccination. CDR3 loop: CSAPIQGQPQHF. The DNA for the CDR3 is TGCAGTGCTCCAATACAGGGGCAGCCCCAGCATTTT.